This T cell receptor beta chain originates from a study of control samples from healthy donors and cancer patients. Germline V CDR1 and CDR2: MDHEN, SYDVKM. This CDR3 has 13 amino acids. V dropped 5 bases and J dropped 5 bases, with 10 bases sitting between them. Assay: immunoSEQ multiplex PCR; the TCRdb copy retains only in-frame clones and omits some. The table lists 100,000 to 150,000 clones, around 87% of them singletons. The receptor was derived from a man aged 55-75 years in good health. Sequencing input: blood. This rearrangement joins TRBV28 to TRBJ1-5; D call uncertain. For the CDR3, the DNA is TGTGCCAGCAGTCTTAGACCCGATCAGCCCCAGCATTTT. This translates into CASSLRPDQPQHF.